This T cell receptor beta chain originates from a study of T cell responses to AZD1222 COVID-19 vaccine. V was shortened by 2 bases and J by 2 bases, with 18 bases between the two germline ends. CDR1 is KGHSH, CDR2 LQKENI, per germline. This CDR3 is 17 amino acids long. Libraries were prepared by immunoSEQ multiplex PCR; TCRdb keeps only in-frame clonotypes and omits some of them. The sample includes 150,000 or so clones, about 91% seen only once; the top ten take roughly 15%. Study results and limitations: Clonal diversity was possibly underestimated, and white British individuals and females predominated among donors.

Regarding this clone: No antigen is known for it.

The source was peripheral blood, collected on day 0 of AZD1222 vaccination. J is TRBJ1-1 and V is TRBV18; possible D gene TRBD1, 5 bases. The TCR was taken from an adult in good health. The CDR3 DNA reads TGTGCCAGCTCACCAAGTCCTGGGAGCAGGGCTAACACTGAAGCTTTCTTT. Its protein is CASSPSPGSRANTEAFF.